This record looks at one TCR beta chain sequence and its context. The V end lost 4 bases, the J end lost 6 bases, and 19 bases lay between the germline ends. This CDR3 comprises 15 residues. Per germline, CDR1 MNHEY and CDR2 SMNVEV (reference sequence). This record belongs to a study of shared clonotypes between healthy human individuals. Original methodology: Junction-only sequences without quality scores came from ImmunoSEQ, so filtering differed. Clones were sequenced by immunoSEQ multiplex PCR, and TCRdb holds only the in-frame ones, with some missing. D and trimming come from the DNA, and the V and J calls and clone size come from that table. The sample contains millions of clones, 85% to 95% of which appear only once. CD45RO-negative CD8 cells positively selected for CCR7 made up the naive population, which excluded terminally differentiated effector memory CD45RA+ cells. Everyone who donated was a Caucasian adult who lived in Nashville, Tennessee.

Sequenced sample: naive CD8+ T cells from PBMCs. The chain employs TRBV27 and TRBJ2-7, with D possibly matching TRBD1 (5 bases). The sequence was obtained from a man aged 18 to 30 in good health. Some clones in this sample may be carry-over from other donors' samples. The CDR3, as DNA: TGTGCCAGCAGTTACTTGGGGCGGAGTCTGGGCGAGCAGTACTTC. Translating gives CASSYLGRSLGEQYF.